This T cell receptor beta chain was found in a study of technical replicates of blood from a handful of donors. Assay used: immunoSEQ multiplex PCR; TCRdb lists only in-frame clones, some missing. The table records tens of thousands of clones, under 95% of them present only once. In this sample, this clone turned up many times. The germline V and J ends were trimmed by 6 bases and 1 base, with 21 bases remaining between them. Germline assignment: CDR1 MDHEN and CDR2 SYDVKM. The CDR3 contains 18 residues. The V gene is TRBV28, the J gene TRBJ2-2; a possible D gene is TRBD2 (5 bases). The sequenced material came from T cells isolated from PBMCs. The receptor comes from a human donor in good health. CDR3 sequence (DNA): TGTGCCAGCAGCATGAGGGCTAGACGGGCGCGGAACACCGGGGAGCTGTTTTTT. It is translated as CASSMRARRARNTGELFF.